The T cell receptor (beta chain) described here comes from a study of T cells in Graves' hyperthyroidism and ophthalmopathy. Germline lookup yields CDR1 SGHVS and CDR2 FQNEAQ. The CDR3 runs to 16 residues. Trimming stripped 6 bases from V and 4 bases from J, with 19 bases between. This clonotype was seen at least ten times. Diagnostic assessment was based on clinical symptoms, serum thyroxine and TRAb, thyroid ultrasound and orbital computed tomography. TCR beta CDR3 regions were amplified from RNA transcripts. A first-round RT-PCR of the TCR CDR3 used the HTBI primer set. TCRdb redid the calling of the multiplex PCR reads with MiXCR, one entry per CDR3 protein. The repertoire consists of approximately 380,000 distinct CDR3 sequences, with about 18% occurring once and the leading ten covering 3.5% to 4%.

The V gene is TRBV7-8, the J gene TRBJ1-5, with a possible D match to TRBD1 (5 bases). Sequences were obtained from blood. This TCR came from a woman younger than 30 with Graves' hyperthyroidism. CDR3 in DNA: TGTGCCAGCAGTCCCTCATACGGCAGGGCGAATCAGCCCCAGCATTTT. Translating it yields CASSPSYGRANQPQHF.